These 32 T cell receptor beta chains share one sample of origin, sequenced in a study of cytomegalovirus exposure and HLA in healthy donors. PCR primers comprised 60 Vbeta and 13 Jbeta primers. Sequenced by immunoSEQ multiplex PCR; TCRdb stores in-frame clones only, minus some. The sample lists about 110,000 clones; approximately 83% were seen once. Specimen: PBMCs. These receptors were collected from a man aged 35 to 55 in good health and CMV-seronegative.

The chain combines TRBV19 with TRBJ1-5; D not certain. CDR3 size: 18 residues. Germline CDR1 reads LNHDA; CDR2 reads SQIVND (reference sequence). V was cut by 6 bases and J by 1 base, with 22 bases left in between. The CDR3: CASSPIFRGGISNQPQHF. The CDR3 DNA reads TGTGCCAGTAGCCCGATCTTCCGGGGAGGAATAAGCAATCAGCCCCAGCATTTT.

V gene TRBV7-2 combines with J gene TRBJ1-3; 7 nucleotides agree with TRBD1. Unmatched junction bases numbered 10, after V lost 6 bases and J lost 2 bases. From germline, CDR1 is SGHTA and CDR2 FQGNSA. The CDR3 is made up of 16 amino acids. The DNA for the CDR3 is TGTGCCAGCAGTCGGACAGGAGCGAGCCCTGGAAACACCATATATTTT. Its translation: CASSRTGASPGNTIYF. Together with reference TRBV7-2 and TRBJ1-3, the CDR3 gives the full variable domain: GAGVSQSPSNKVTEKGKDVELRCDPISGHTALYWYRQSLGQGLEFLIYFQGNSAPDKSGLPSDRFSAERTGGSVSTLTIQRTQQEDSAVYLCASSRTGASPGNTIYFGEGSWLTVV.

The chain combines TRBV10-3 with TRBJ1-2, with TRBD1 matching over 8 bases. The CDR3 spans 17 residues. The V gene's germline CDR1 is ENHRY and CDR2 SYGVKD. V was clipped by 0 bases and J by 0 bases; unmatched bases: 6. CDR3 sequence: CAISESLGQGANYGYTF. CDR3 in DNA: TGTGCCATCAGTGAGTCGCTAGGACAGGGAGCTAACTATGGCTACACCTTC.

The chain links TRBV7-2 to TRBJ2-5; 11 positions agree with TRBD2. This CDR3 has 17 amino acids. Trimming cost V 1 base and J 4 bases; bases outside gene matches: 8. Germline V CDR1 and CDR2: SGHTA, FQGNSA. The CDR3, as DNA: TGTGCCAGCAGCTTAGATAGCGGGGGGGCCGCAGGAGAGACCCAGTACTTC. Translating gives CASSLDSGGAAGETQYF. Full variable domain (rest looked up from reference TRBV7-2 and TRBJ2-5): GAGVSQSPSNKVTEKGKDVELRCDPISGHTALYWYRQSLGQGLEFLIYFQGNSAPDKSGLPSDRFSAERTGGSVSTLTIQRTQQEDSAVYLCASSLDSGGAAGETQYFGPGTRLLVL.

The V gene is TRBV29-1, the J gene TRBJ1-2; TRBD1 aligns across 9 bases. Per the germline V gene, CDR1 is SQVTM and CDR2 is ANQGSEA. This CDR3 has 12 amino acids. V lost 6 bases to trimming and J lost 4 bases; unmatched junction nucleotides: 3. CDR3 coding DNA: TGCAGCGTCGGACAGGGGTCCTATGGCTACACCTTC. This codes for CSVGQGSYGYTF.

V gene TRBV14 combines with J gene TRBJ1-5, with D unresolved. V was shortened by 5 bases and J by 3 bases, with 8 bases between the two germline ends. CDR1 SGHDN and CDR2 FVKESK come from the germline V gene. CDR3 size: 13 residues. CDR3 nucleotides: TGTGCCAGCAGCTGGGCCCTCAATCAGCCCCAGCATTTT. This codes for CASSWALNQPQHF.

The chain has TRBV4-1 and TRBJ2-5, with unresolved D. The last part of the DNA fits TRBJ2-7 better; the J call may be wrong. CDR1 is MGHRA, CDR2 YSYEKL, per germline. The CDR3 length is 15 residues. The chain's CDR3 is CASSQEQWASYEQYF. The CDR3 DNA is TGCGCCAGCAGCCAAGAGCAGTGGGCATCTTACGAGCAGTACTTC.

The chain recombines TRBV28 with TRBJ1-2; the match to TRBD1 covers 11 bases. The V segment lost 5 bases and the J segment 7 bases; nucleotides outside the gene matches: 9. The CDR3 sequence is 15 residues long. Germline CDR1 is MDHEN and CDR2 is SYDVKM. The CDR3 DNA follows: TGTGCCAGCAGTACCCTCGGACAGGGGGCGTCTGGCTACACCTTC. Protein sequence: CASSTLGQGASGYTF.

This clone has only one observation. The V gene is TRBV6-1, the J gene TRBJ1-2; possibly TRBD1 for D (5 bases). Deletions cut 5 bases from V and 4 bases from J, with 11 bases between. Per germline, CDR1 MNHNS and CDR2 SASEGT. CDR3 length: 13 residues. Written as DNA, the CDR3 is TGTGCCAGCAGTCCCGGGGGGGTCTATGGCTACACCTTC. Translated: CASSPGGVYGYTF.

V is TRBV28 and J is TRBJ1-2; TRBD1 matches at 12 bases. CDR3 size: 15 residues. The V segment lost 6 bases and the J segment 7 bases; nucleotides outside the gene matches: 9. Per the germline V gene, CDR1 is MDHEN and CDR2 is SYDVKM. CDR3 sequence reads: CASRSFGTGGVGYTF. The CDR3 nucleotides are TGTGCCAGCAGAAGTTTCGGGACAGGGGGCGTTGGCTACACCTTC.

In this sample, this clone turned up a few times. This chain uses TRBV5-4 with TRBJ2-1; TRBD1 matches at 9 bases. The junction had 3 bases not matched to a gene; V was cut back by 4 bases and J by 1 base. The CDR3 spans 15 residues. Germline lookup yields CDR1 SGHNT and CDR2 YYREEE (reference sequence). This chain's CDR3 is CASSLGQGSYNEQFF. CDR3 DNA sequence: TGTGCCAGCAGCCTGGGACAGGGTTCCTACAATGAGCAGTTCTTC.

The CDR3 loop reads CASTLQGNSNYGYTF. DNA for the CDR3: TGTGCCAGCACCTTACAGGGGAACTCCAACTATGGCTACACCTTC. The V and J genes are TRBV6-5 and TRBJ1-2, with 7 bases that match TRBD1. Germline V CDR1 and CDR2: MNHEY, SVGAGI. J was trimmed by 2 bases and V by 7 bases; bases with no gene match: 10. The CDR3 consists of 15 residues.

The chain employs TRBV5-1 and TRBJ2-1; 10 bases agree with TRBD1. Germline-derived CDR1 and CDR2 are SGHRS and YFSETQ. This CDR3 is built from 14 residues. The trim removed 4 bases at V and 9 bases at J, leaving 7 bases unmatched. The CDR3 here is CASSGQGDRGEQFF. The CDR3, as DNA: TGCGCCAGCAGCGGACAGGGGGATAGGGGTGAGCAGTTCTTC.

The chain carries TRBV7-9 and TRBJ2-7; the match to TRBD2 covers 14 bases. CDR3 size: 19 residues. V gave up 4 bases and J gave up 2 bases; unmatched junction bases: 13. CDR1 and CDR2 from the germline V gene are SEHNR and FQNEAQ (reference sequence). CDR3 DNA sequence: TGTGCCAGCAGCTCGGGCCAGGGACTAGCGGGGGCCAACCCCTACGAGCAGTACTTC. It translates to CASSSGQGLAGANPYEQYF.

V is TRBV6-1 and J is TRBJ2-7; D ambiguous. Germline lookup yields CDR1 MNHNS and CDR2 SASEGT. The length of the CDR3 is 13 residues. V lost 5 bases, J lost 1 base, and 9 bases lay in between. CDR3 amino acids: CASSTAVSYEQYF. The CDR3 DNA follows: TGTGCCAGCAGTACTGCGGTATCCTACGAGCAGTACTTC.

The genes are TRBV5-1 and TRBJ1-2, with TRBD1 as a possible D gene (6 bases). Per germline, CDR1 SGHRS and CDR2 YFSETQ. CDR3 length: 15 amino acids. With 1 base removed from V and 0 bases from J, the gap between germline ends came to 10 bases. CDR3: CASSLPGASNYGYTF. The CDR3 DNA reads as TGCGCCAGCAGCTTGCCAGGGGCCTCTAACTATGGCTACACCTTC.

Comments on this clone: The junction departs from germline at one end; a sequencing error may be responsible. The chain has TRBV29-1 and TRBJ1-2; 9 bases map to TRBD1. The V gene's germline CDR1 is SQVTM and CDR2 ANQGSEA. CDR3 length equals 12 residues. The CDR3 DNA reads TGCAGCGTTGTGGGACAGGGCCCTTATAACCCCTTC. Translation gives CSVVGQGPYNPF.

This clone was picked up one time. The CDR3 DNA reads as TGTGCCAGTAACAGGGACAGCGGCCAGCCCCAGCATTTT. This gives the protein CASNRDSGQPQHF. The chain recombines TRBV19 with TRBJ1-5, with TRBD1 matching 7 bases. The CDR3 has 13 amino acids. Trimming at V came to 7 bases and at J to 7 bases, leaving 7 bases not matched to a gene. Germline V gives CDR1 LNHDA, CDR2 SQIVND (reference sequence).

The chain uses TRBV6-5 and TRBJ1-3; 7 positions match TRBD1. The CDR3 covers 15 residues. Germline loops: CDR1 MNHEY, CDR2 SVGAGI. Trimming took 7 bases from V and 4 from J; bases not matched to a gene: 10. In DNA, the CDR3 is TGTGCCAGCAAGGGGACAGATACCCTCGGAAACACCATATATTTT. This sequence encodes CASKGTDTLGNTIYF.

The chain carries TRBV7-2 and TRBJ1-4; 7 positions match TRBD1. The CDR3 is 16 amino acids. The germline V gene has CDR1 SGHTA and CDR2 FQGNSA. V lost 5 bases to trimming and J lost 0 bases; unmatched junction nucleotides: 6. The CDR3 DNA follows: TGTGCCAGCAGCACGAGACAGGGCACAACTAATGAAAAACTGTTTTTT. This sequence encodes CASSTRQGTTNEKLFF.

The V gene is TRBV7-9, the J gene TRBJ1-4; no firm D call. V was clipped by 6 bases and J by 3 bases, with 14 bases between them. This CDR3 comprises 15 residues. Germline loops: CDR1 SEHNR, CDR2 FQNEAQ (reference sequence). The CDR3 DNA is TGTGCCAGCAGTATAGGGCGGGCACCTAATGAAAAACTGTTTTTT. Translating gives CASSIGRAPNEKLFF.

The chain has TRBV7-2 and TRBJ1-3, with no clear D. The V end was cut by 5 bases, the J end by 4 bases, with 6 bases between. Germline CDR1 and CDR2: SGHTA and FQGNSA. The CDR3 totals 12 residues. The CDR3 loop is CASSPEGNTIYF. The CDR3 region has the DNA TGTGCCAGCAGCCCGGAGGGAAACACCATATATTTT.

The CDR3 protein is CASSLGPGQGNSPLHF. The CDR3 DNA reads TGCGCCAGCAGCTTGGGGCCGGGACAGGGGAATTCACCCCTCCACTTT. The chain carries TRBV5-1 and TRBJ1-6; TRBD1 agrees at 10 bases. The CDR3 totals 16 residues. In germline, CDR1 is SGHRS, CDR2 YFSETQ. Trimming cost V 0 bases and J 7 bases; bases outside gene matches: 4.

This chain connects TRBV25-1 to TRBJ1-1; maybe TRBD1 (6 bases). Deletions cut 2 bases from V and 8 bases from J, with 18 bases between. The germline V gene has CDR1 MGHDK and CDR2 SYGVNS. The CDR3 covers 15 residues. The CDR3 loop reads CASSEPWGQGTEAFF. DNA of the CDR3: TGTGCCAGCAGTGAACCTTGGGGGCAGGGGACCGAAGCTTTCTTT.

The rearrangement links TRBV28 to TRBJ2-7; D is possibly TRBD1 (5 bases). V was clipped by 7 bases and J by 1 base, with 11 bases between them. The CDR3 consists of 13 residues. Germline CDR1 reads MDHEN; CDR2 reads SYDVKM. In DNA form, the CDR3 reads TGTGCCAGCATTCCCAGGGCATCCTACGAGCAGTACTTC. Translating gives CASIPRASYEQYF.

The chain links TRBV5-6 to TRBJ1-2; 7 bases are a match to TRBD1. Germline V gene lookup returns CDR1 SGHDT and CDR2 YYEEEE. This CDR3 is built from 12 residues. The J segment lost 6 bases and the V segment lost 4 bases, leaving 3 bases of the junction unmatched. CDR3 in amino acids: CASSETGDGYTF. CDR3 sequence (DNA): TGTGCCAGCAGCGAAACAGGGGATGGCTACACCTTC.

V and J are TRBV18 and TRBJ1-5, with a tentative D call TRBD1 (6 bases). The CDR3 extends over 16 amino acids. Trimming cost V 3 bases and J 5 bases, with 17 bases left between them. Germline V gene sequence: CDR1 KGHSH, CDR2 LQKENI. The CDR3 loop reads CASSPSGGAQYQPQHF. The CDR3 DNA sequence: TGTGCCAGCTCACCGTCCGGGGGGGCCCAATATCAGCCCCAGCATTTT.

The CDR3 coding sequence is TGTGCCAGCAGCTTTCCGGGACTAACAGATACGCAGTATTTT. This sequence encodes CASSFPGLTDTQYF. V usage is TRBV11-2 and J usage is TRBJ2-3, with 7 positions matching TRBD2. The CDR3 has 14 residues. The J segment lost 3 bases and the V segment lost 3 bases, leaving 3 bases of the junction unmatched. Germline assignment: CDR1 SGHAT and CDR2 FQNNGV.

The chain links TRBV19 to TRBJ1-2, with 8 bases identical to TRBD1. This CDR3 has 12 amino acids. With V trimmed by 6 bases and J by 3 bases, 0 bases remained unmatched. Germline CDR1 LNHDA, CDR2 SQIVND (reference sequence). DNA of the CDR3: TGTGCCAGTAGGACAGGGGACTATGGCTACACCTTC. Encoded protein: CASRTGDYGYTF.

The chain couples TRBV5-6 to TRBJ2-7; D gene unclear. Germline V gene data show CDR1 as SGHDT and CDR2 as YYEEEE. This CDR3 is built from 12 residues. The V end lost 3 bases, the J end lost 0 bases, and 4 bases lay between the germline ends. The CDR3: CASSYGSYEQYF. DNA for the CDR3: TGTGCCAGCAGCTACGGCTCCTACGAGCAGTACTTC.

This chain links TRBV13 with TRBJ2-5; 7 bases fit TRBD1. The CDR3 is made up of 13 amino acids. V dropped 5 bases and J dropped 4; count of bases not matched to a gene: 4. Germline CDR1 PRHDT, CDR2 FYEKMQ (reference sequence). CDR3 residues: CASSEHRGETQYF. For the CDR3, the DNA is TGTGCCAGCAGCGAACACAGGGGAGAGACCCAGTACTTC.

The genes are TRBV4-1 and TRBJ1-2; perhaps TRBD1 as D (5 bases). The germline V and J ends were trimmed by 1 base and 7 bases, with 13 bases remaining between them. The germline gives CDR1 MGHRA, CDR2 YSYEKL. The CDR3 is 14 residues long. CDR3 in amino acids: CASSQGRGDGGYTF. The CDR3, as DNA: TGCGCCAGCAGCCAAGGTCGGGGGGATGGTGGCTACACCTTC.